This paragraph reports one T cell receptor beta chain. What it recognizes is unknown. TCRdb redid the calling of the multiplex PCR reads with MiXCR, one entry per CDR3 protein. The sample holds roughly 14,000 distinct CDR3 sequences, around 54% seen once. The CDR3 contains 12 residues. The V gene lost 0 bases and the J gene lost 1 base, with 3 bases spanning the gap. The germline V gene has CDR1 DFQATT and CDR2 SNEGSKA (reference sequence). The source of the sample is a study of breast tumors, draining lymph nodes, adjacent tissues. The study's findings and limits: Tumor T cell lymph node origin was a supported hypothesis, not proven.

Sequences were obtained from tumor-adjacent breast tissue. The source is a female donor with breast cancer. Some clones in this sample may be carry-over from other donors' samples. The J gene is TRBJ1-1, the V gene TRBV20-1; D unclear. CDR3 in DNA: TGCAGTGCTAGAGACGGGAACACTGAAGCTTTCTTT. It encodes CSARDGNTEAFF.